Each of the 8 T cell receptor beta chains below was sequenced from the same sample in a study of CD8 T cells in ankylosing spondylitis. What these receptors recognize is not known. TCRdb recomputed calls from the 5' RACE reads with MiXCR, one row per CDR3 protein. This sample has more than 250,000 distinct CDR3 sequences; approximately 8% occur once, and the top ten carry roughly 15%. Points from the study as a whole: Among TCR beta sequences, a motif of eight highly homologous variants appeared characteristic of ankylosing spondylitis blood.

Sequencing used blood, either unsorted or a sorted T cell fraction (not recorded which). The receptors derive from a male donor with ankylosing spondylitis.

This clonotype was seen a handful of times. The V call is TRBV7-2, the J call TRBJ2-7, with D maybe TRBD1 (6 bases). V was pared by 5 bases and J by 7 bases, with 18 bases between. The CDR3 spans 14 residues. CDR1 SGHTA and CDR2 FQGNSA come from the germline V gene. CDR3 nucleotide sequence: TGTGCCAGCAGCACGGGACACAGCTCGAAGGAGCAGTACTTC. This gives the protein CASSTGHSSKEQYF.

This clonotype was counted only a few times. In nucleotides, the CDR3 is TGCGCCAGCAGCGAAGCTGGACAGGGAAGAGAGCAGTTCTTC. It specifies CASSEAGQGREQFF. The chain links TRBV5-1 to TRBJ2-1, with TRBD1 identical over 8 bases. Trimming removed 4 bases from V and 10 bases from J; junction bases left unmatched: 10. Germline V gene lookup returns CDR1 SGHRS and CDR2 YFSETQ. The CDR3 has 14 residues.

This clonotype was detected only a few times. This chain connects TRBV7-9 to TRBJ2-1; TRBD1 matches 12 bases. V gave up 2 bases and J gave up 9 bases; unmatched junction bases: 5. Germline assignment: CDR1 SEHNR and CDR2 FQNEAQ (reference sequence). CDR3 length: 15 residues. The CDR3 DNA follows: TGTGCCAGCAGCTTACTGGGACAGGGGGCTGGTGAGCAGTTCTTC. It codes for CASSLLGQGAGEQFF.

The table lists this clonotype with many counts. The CDR3 spells CASSPLGEMNTEAFF. CDR3 DNA sequence: TGTGCCAGCAGCCCCCTGGGAGAGATGAACACTGAAGCTTTCTTT. The rearrangement links TRBV7-2 to TRBJ1-1; D unclear. CDR3 length: 15 residues. The germline gives CDR1 SGHTA, CDR2 FQGNSA. Trimming stripped 5 bases from V and 0 bases from J, with 13 bases between.

The CDR3 region has the DNA TGTGCCAGCAGCCAGGGACTAGCCTTGGGCGAGCAGTACTTC. It yields the protein CASSQGLALGEQYF. V gene TRBV7-2 combines with J gene TRBJ2-7; 9 nucleotides line up with TRBD2. Per germline, CDR1 SGHTA and CDR2 FQGNSA. V trimming: 5 bases; J trimming: 6 bases; junction bases outside the gene matches: 8. CDR3 length: 14 amino acids.

This clonotype was counted many times. The rearrangement joins TRBV5-1 to TRBJ1-1, with TRBD1 matching over 7 bases. The junction had 6 bases not matched to a gene; V was cut back by 4 bases and J by 3 bases. CDR3 length equals 14 residues. CDR1 is SGHRS, CDR2 YFSETQ, per germline. Here the CDR3 DNA reads TGCGCCAGCAGCATCGACAGGGACTACACTGAAGCTTTCTTT. Residues: CASSIDRDYTEAFF. Combining the CDR3 with reference TRBV5-1 and TRBJ1-1 gives the whole variable domain KAGVTQTPRYLIKTRGQQVTLSCSPISGHRSVSWYQQTPGQGLQFLFEYFSETQRNKGNFPGRFSGRQFSNSRSEMNVSTLELGDSALYLCASSIDRDYTEAFFGQGTRLTVV.

This clonotype was counted between two and nine times. J is TRBJ2-1 and V is TRBV7-2, with D possibly being TRBD2 (5 bases). This CDR3 is 15 amino acids long. Trimming removed 1 base from V and 3 bases from J, with 10 bases in between. The germline V gene has CDR1 SGHTA and CDR2 FQGNSA. DNA for the CDR3: TGTGCCAGCAGCTTAGGATACGGACTCTACAATGAGCAGTTCTTC. Translating gives CASSLGYGLYNEQFF. Filled out from reference TRBV7-2 and TRBJ2-1, the complete variable domain reads GAGVSQSPSNKVTEKGKDVELRCDPISGHTALYWYRQSLGQGLEFLIYFQGNSAPDKSGLPSDRFSAERTGGSVSTLTIQRTQQEDSAVYLCASSLGYGLYNEQFFGPGTRLTVL.

The table lists this clonotype with a few counts. CDR3 region: CASSPQGLAGNIQYF. As DNA, the CDR3 is TGTGCCAGCAGCCCCCAGGGACTAGCCGGAAACATTCAGTACTTC. V is TRBV7-2 and J is TRBJ2-4, with 9 bases identical to TRBD2. This CDR3 is built from 15 residues. After removal of 5 bases from V and 6 bases from J, the junction contained 8 bases not matched to a gene. CDR1 and CDR2 (germline): SGHTA, FQGNSA.